This TCR beta chain originates from a study of technical replicates of blood from a handful of donors. This CDR3 region has 14 residues. V gave up 4 bases and J gave up 3 bases, with 13 bases separating them. CDR1 and CDR2 from the germline V gene are SGHNT and YENEEA. Only in-frame clones appear in the TCRdb table, and some are missing; sequencing was by immunoSEQ multiplex PCR. The sample contains over 90,000 clones, around 96% of which appear only once. The sequence derives from a human donor in good health. The chain joins TRBV11-3 to TRBJ2-7; D possibly corresponds to TRBD1 (6 bases). The specimen was T cells isolated from PBMCs. The CDR3 DNA reads TGTGCCAGCAGCTCCTCGATCAGGGGCTACGAGCAGTACTTC. Its translation: CASSSSIRGYEQYF. Variable domain in full (rest from reference TRBV11-3 and TRBJ2-7): EAGVVQSPRYKIIEKKQPVAFWCNPISGHNTLYWYLQNLGQGPELLIRYENEEAVDDSQLPKDRFSAERLKGVDSTLKIQPAELGDSAVYLCASSSSIRGYEQYFGPGTRLTVT.